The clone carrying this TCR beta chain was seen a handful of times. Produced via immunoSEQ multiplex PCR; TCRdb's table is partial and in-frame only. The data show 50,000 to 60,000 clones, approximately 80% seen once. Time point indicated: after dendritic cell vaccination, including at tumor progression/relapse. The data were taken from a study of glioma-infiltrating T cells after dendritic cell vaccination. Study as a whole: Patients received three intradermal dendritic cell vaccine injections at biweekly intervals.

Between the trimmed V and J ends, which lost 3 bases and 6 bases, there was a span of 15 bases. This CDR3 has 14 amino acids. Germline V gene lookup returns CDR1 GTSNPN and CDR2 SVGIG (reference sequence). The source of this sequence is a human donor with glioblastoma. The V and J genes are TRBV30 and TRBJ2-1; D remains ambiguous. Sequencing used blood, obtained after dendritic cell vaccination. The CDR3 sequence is CAWRLSDFTNEQFF. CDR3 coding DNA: TGTGCCTGGAGATTGAGTGACTTTACCAATGAGCAGTTCTTC. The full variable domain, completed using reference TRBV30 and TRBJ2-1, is SQTIHQWPATLVQPVGSPLSLECTVEGTSNPNLYWYRQAAGRGLQLLFYSVGIGQISSEVPQNLSASRPQDRQFILSSKKLLLSDSGFYLCAWRLSDFTNEQFFGPGTRLTVL.